This note documents a single TCR beta chain sequence. It has no known antigen specificity. Qualities for individual bases were not recorded, and no much larger clone is one base off. The method was 5' RACE. The data were produced on a NextSeq 500. Unique molecular identifiers were attached to individual cDNA molecules in the TCR library protocol so that sequencing error and PCR bias could be corrected. Sequencing covered both TCR alpha and beta chains, and within each sample the abundances of alpha and beta sequences were tightly co-correlated. The authors' pipeline ran thus. Decombinator V4 was used to annotate the V gene, J gene and CDR3 of the TCR sequences. Expanded TCRs were defined as changing significantly between any two time points under a Poisson model with p below 0.0001. TCR abundances were normalised to the total number of TCRs sequenced per sample and were expressed as counts per million. MAIT TCRs were defined by TRAV1-2 paired with TRAJ12, TRAJ20 or TRAJ33, and iNKT TCRs by TRAV10 paired with TRAJ18. VDJdb, accessed on 1 November 2021, was searched for TCRs annotated for CMV, EBV and SARS-CoV-2, and TCRs annotated for more than one antigen were excluded. The public reads were quality trimmed at Q25 with fastp and then assembled into clones with MiXCR by TCRdb, keeping productive beta chains. All rows with the same CDR3 protein become a single entry with the most common DNA and genes. The V and J calls were determined by TCRdb, not by the authors. This sample comprises 45,000 to 65,000 distinct CDR3 sequences, around a tenth of them detected only once. The top ten hold less than 5% of the sample.

This entry comes from a study of early T cells in non-severe SARS-CoV-2 infection (dated by TCRdb to about 2021). For context, the study as a whole: TCR sequencing used bulk RNA from unsorted whole blood, so alpha and beta chains could not be paired. Overall results and qualifications from the work: VDJdb matching was skewed toward anti-spike CD8 responses and likely underestimated virus-specific expansions, missing private and CD4 specificities.

The CDR3, from cysteine to phenylalanine, totals 16 residues. Only the CDR3 DNA stays, 48 bases, in frame from base 1. The V and J ends are trimmed by 4 bases and 1 base, leaving 12 bases between them. Taken from the germline V gene, the CDR1 and CDR2 loops are SGDLS and YYNGEE. This was a case-control study nested in a cohort of healthcare workers in London, UK, who had nasopharyngeal swab PCR tests and blood samples taken every week. Healthcare workers were recruited between 23 and 31 March 2020, during the week of the UK lockdown, and were followed weekly for up to about 15 weeks. Sequenced input: whole blood. This TCR came from an adult who was a healthcare worker with PCR-confirmed SARS-CoV-2 infection or an uninfected control (not recorded which). The chain joins TRBV9 to TRBJ1-6; the D segment cannot be called with confidence. CDR3 reads: CASSSEGGSYNSPLHF. At the DNA level, the sequence is TGTGCCAGCAGCTCCGAAGGAGGGTCCTATAATTCACCCCTCCACTTT.